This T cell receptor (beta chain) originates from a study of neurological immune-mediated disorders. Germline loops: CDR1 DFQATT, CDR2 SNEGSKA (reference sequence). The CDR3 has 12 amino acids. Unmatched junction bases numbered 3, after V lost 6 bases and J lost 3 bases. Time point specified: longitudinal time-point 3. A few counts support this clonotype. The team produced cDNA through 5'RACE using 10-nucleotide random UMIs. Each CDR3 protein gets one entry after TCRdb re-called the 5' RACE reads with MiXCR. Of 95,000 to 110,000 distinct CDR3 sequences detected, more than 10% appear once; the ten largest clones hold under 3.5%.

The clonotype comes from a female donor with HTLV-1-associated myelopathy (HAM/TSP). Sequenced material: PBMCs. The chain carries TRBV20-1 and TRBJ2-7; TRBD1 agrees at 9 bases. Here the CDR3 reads CSAPGQGYEQYF. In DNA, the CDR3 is TGCAGTGCGCCGGGACAGGGCTACGAGCAGTACTTC.